The present T cell receptor beta chain was sequenced within a study of cytomegalovirus exposure and HLA in healthy donors. About the study: HLA-typed donors were the source of about 81 million unique TCRs held in an early data release.

Broader study findings: In a later analysis, TCR beta V- and J-gene trimming showed a link to a missense DCLRE1C variant.

The PCR made use of 60 Vbeta and 13 Jbeta primers. Only in-frame clones appear in the TCRdb table, and some are missing; sequencing was by immunoSEQ multiplex PCR. Of 200,000 or so clones in the sample, 84% were seen once. For this clone: Its antigen is not identified.

CDR1 is SGHNT and CDR2 is YYREEE in the germline V gene (reference sequence). After removal of 5 bases from V and 2 bases from J, the junction contained 4 bases not matched to a gene. The CDR3 totals 15 residues. This sequence joins TRBV5-4 and TRBJ2-3; 11 positions match TRBD2. Sequencing used PBMCs. This clonotype was sampled from a boy aged 5-17 years in good health and CMV-seronegative. The CDR3 sequence: CASSGTSGDTDTQYF. The CDR3 DNA follows: TGTGCCAGCAGTGGGACTAGCGGTGACACAGATACGCAGTATTTT.